This T cell receptor (beta chain) originates from a study of T cells in Graves' hyperthyroidism and ophthalmopathy. Overall study: Blood was drawn when the patient was first diagnosed and still untreated. Study results and caveats: By a 13 V-J model, ophthalmopathy was set apart from stable hyperthyroidism.

RNA transcripts were the template for amplifying TCR beta CDR3 regions. In the first-round RT-PCR of the TCR CDR3, the HTBI primer set was used. TCRdb re-analysed the multiplex PCR reads in MiXCR, keeping a single row per CDR3 protein. This sample carries around 450,000 distinct CDR3 sequences, more than 15% of them seen once, and the ten largest clones take about 7.7%. A note on this clonotype: Its antigen is not identified.

The V segment lost 6 bases and the J segment 3 bases; nucleotides outside the gene matches: 10. Looked up from germline, CDR1 is SNHLY and CDR2 is FYNNEI. The CDR3 totals 15 residues. Researchers barred patients who had uncontrolled infection, other autoimmune disease, pregnancy or lactation. Using more than 8 ml of fresh peripheral blood, PBMCs were prepared. The chain employs TRBV2 and TRBJ2-5, with 7 bases lining up with TRBD1. This receptor was taken from a woman aged 18 to 35 with Graves' hyperthyroidism. Sequencing input: blood. The CDR3 is CASRKRQGTEETQYF. CDR3 coding DNA: TGTGCCAGCAGAAAAAGACAGGGCACCGAAGAGACCCAGTACTTC.